These T cell receptor beta chains were read from a single sample in a study of blood T cell repertoires in COVID-19. Libraries were prepared by immunoSEQ multiplex PCR; TCRdb keeps only in-frame clonotypes and omits some of them. The profile shows roughly 250,000 clones, around 79% of them singletons. Sequences were obtained from peripheral blood. These receptors came from an elderly woman with acute or convalescent COVID-19. Each CDR3 is given with its conserved first and last residue. Fields, in order: CDR3 length, V gene, CDR3 protein.

length: 16; V: TRBV7-8; CDR3: CASSQSTGVSGNTIYF
length: 15; V: TRBV7-2; CDR3: CASGGGGAEAKTQYF
length: 13; V: TRBV7-9; CDR3: CASSSTDRAGYTF
length: 13; V: TRBV11-2; CDR3: CASSLDSRSPLHF
length: 15; V: TRBV5-1; CDR3: CASSSSGGTYNEQFF
length: 13; V: TRBV11-3; CDR3: CASSRLSTDTQYF
length: 15; V: TRBV7-9; CDR3: CASSPGTGSIETQYF
length: 16; V: TRBV4-1; CDR3: CASSQDPGGAYYGYTF
length: 14; V: TRBV7-2; CDR3: CASRTSGGYGEQFF
length: 15; V: TRBV11-3; CDR3: CASSRLAGVLREQYF
length: 13; V: TRBV5-1; CDR3: CASSPGQYYEQYF
length: 16; V: TRBV6-5; CDR3: CASSYSGRGPHNEQFF
length: 15; V: TRBV14; CDR3: CASSQVWGLGNTIYF
length: 18; V: TRBV19; CDR3: CASSRGQYSQSRVNEQFF
length: 14; V: TRBV7-2; CDR3: CASSLSAARNTIYF
length: 16; V: TRBV7-6; CDR3: CASSLAVQGKINTQYF
length: 17; V: TRBV9; CDR3: CASSVAGPSGSNNEQFF
length: 15; V: TRBV19; CDR3: CASRDGTLGGEKLFF
length: 15; V: TRBV3-1/TRBV3-2; CDR3: CASSQTGVRNTEAFF
length: 15; V: TRBV5-1; CDR3: CASSLGTRLEETQYF
length: 13; V: TRBV15; CDR3: CATSREGGQPQHF
length: 17; V: TRBV11-2; CDR3: CASSVLQGTALHEKLFF
length: 12; V: TRBV5-1; CDR3: CASSQTGNTIYF
length: 16; V: TRBV4-1; CDR3: CASSQDFSGRAYEQYF
length: 17; V: TRBV13; CDR3: CASRRGGPGLAKDEQYF
length: 19; V: TRBV15; CDR3: CATSSPNRTSGLAKNIQYF
length: 14; V: TRBV7-9; CDR3: CASSFTAHYTEAFF
length: 13; V: TRBV10-3; CDR3: CAISGEGTSGYTF
length: 16; V: TRBV5-1; CDR3: CASSLMQRENTGELFF
length: 14; V: TRBV3-1/TRBV3-2; CDR3: CASSTPLGANEQFF
length: 14; V: TRBV6-5; CDR3: CASSLRQLNTEAFF
length: 17; V: TRBV5-4; CDR3: CASSLAALAGGTDTQYF
length: 16; V: TRBV12-5; CDR3: CASGLGTSSGPNIQYF
length: 15; V: TRBV10-1; CDR3: CASSESSGRLETQYF
length: 14; V: TRBV7-8; CDR3: CASSSGLASDTQYF
length: 13; V: TRBV5-1; CDR3: CASKITANTEAFF
length: 12; V: TRBV3-1/TRBV3-2; CDR3: CASNPGQGLSSF
length: 12; V: TRBV6-5; CDR3: CASSYSGGTQYF
length: 15; V: TRBV6-1; CDR3: CASSEKRGGSSEQFF
length: 15; V: TRBV19; CDR3: CASSMEGANTGELFF
length: 14; V: TRBV19; CDR3: CASSPTGSRVKQYF
length: 16; V: TRBV11-2; CDR3: CASSTWKGGSWGTQYF
length: 14; V: TRBV3-1/TRBV3-2; CDR3: CASSPGTGGNTIYF
length: 15; V: TRBV12-5; CDR3: CASGLDSVQTDTQYF
length: 15; V: TRBV7-9; CDR3: CASSWGQGGLDTQYF
length: 16; V: TRBV9; CDR3: CASSLGGGGVGEKLFF
length: 12; V: TRBV5-1; CDR3: CASREGAYGYTF
length: 17; V: TRBV4-1; CDR3: CASSQEPRGGLSQPQHF
length: 14; V: TRBV5-8; CDR3: CASSQGQGGEKLFF